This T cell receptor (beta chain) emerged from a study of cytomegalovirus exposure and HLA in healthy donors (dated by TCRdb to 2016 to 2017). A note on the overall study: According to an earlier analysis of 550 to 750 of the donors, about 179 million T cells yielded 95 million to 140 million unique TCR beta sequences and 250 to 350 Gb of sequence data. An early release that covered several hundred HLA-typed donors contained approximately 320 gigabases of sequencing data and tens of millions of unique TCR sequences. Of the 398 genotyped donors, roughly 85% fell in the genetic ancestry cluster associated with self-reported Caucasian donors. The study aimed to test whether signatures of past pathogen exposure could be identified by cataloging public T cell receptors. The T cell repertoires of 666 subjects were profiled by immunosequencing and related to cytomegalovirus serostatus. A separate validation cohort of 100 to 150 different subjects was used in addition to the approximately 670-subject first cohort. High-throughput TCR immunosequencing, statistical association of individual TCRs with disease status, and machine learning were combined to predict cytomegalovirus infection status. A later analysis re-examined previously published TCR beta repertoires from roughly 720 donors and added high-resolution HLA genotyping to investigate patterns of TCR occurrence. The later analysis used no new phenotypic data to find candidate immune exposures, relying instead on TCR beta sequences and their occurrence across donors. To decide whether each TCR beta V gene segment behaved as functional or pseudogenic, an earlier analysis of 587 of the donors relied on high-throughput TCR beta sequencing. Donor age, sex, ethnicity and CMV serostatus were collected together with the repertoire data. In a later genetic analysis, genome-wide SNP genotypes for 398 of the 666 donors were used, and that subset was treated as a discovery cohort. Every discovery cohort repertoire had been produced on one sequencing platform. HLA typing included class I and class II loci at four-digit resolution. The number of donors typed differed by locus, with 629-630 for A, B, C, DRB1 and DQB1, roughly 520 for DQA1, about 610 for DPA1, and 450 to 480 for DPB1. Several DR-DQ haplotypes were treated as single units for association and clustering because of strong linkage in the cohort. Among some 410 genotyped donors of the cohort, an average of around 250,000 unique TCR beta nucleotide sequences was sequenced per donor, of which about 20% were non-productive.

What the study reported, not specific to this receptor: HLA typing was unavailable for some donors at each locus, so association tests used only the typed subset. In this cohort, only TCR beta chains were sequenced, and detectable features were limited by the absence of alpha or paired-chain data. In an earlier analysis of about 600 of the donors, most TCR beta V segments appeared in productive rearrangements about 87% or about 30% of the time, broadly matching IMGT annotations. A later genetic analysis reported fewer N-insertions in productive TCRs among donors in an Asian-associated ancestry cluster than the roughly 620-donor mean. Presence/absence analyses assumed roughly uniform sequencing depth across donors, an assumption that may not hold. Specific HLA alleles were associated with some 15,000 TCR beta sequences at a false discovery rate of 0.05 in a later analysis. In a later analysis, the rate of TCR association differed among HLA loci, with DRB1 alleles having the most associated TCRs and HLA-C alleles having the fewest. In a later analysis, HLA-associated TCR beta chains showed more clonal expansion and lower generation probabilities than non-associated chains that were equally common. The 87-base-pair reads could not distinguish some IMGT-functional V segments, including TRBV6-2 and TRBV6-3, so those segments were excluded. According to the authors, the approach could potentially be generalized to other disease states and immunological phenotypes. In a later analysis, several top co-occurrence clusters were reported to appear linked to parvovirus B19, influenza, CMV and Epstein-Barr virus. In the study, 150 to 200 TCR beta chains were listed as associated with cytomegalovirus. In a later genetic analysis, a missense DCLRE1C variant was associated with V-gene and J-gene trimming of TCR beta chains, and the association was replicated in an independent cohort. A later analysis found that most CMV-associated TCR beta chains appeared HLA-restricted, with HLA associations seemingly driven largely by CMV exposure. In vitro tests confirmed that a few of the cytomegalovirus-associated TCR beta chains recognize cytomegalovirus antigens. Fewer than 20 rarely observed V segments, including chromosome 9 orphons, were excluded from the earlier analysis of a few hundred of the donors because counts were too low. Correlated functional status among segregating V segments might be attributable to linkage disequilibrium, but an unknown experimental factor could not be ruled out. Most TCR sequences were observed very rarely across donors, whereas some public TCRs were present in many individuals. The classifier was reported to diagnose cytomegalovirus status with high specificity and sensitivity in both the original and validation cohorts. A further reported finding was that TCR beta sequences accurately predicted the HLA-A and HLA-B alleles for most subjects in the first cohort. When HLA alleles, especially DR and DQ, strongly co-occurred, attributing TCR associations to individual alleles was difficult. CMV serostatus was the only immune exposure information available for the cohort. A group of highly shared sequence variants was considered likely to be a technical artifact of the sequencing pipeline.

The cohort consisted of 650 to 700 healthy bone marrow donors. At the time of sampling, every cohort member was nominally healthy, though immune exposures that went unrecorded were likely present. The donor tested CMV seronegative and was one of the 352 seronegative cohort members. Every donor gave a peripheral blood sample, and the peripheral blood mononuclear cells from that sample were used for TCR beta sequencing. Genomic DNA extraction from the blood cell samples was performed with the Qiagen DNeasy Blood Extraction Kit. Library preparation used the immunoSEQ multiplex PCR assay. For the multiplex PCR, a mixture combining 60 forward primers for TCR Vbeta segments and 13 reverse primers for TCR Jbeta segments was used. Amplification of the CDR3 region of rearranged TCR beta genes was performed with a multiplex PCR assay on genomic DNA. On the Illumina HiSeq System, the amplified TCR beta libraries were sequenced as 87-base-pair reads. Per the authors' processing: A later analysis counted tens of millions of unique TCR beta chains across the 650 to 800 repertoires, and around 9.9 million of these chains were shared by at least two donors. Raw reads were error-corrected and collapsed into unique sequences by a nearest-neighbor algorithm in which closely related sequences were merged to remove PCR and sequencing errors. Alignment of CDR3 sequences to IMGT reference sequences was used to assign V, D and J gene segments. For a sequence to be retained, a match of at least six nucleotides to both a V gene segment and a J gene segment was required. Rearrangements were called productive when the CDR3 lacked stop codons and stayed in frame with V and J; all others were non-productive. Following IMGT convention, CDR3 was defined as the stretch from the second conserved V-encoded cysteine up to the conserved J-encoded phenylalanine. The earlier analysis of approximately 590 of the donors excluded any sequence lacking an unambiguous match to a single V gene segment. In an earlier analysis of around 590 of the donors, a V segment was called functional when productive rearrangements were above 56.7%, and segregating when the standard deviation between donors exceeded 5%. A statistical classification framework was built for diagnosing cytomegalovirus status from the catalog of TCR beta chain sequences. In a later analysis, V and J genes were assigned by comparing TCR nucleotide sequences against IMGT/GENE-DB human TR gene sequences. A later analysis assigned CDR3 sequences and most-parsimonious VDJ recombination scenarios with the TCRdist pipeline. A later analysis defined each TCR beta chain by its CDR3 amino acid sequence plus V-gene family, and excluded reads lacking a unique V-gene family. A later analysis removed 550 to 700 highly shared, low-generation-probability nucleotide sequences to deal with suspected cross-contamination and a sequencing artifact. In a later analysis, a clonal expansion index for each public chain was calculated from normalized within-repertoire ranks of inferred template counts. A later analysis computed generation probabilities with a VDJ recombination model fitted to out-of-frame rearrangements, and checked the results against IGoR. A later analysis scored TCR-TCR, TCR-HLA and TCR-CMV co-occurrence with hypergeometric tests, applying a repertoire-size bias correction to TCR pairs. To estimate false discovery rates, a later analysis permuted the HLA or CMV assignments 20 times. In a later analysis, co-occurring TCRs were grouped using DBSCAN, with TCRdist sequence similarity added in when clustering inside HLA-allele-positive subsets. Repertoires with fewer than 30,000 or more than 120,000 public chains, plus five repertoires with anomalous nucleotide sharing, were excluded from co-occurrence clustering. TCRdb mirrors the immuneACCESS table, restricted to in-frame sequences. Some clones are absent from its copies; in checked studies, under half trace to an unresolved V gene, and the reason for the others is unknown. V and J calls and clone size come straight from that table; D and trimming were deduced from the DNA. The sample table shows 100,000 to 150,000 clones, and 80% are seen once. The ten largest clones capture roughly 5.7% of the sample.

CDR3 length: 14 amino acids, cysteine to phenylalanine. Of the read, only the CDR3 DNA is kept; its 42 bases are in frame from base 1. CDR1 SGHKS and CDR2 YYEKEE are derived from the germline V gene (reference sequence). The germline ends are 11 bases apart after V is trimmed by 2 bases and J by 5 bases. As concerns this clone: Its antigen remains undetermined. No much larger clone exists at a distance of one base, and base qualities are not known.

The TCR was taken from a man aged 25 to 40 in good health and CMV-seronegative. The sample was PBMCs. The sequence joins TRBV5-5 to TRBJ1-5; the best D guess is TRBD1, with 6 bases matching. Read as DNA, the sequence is TGTGCCAGCAGCTTACAGGGACGGGATCAGCCCCAGCATTTT. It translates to CASSLQGRDQPQHF.